These T cell receptor beta chains were read from a single sample in a study of CD8+CD57+ T cells in acquired aplastic anemia. TCRdb fed the reads into MiXCR, producing one record per CDR3 protein. Seen here are some 200,000 distinct CDR3 sequences, almost 35% observed once, and the top ten hold 0.95% to 1.2%. The sample consisted of sorted CD4+, CD8+, or CD8+CD57+ T cells (not recorded which) from PBMCs. The receptors shown here come from a human donor in good health, serving as a control. Each CDR3 is given with its conserved first and last residue. The order of the fields is J gene, CDR3 length, V gene, D gene, clone size, CDR3 protein, CDR3 DNA. D genes are given only for firm matches. Some rows have no size entry. The others give once, few or many, or a class for an expanded clone.

j_gene: TRBJ1-1; len: 12; v_gene: TRBV20-1; d_gene: NA; abundance: NA; CDR3aa: CSAPHQPLEAFF; CDR3nt: TGCAGTGCCCCCCATCAGCCGCTTGAAGCTTTCTTT
j_gene: TRBJ1-1; len: 13; v_gene: TRBV20-1; d_gene: NA; abundance: many; CDR3aa: CSANPTVNTEAFF; CDR3nt: TGCAGTGCTAACCCAACAGTGAACACTGAAGCTTTCTTT
j_gene: TRBJ2-1; len: 14; v_gene: TRBV5-1; d_gene: NA; abundance: few; CDR3aa: CASSLGDTYNEQFF; CDR3nt: TGCGCCAGCAGCTTGGGGGACACCTACAATGAGCAGTTCTTC
j_gene: TRBJ2-3; len: 14; v_gene: TRBV11-1; d_gene: NA; abundance: NA; CDR3aa: CASTGPGGTDTQYF; CDR3nt: TGTGCCAGCACAGGCCCGGGGGGCACAGATACGCAGTATTTT
j_gene: TRBJ2-1; len: 15; v_gene: TRBV18; d_gene: NA; abundance: NA; CDR3aa: CASSPKLGHDNEQFF; CDR3nt: TGTGCCAGCTCACCAAAACTAGGGCACGACAATGAGCAGTTCTTC
j_gene: TRBJ2-1; len: 15; v_gene: TRBV7-2; d_gene: TRBD2; abundance: NA; CDR3aa: CASSLGRGGYNEQFF; CDR3nt: TGTGCCAGCAGCTTAGGGCGGGGGGGGTACAATGAGCAGTTCTTC
j_gene: TRBJ1-2; len: 15; v_gene: TRBV6-1; d_gene: TRBD1; abundance: many; CDR3aa: CASSQHRGRGYGYTF; CDR3nt: TGTGCCAGCAGTCAGCACAGGGGGCGCGGCTATGGCTACACCTTC
j_gene: TRBJ2-7; len: 19; v_gene: TRBV4-1; d_gene: TRBD1; abundance: many; CDR3aa: CASSQDELFSWDRTYEQYF; CDR3nt: TGCGCCAGCAGCCAAGATGAGTTGTTTAGCTGGGACAGAACCTACGAGCAGTACTTC
j_gene: TRBJ2-3; len: 16; v_gene: TRBV18; d_gene: TRBD2; abundance: NA; CDR3aa: CASSPPSGVGPDTQYF; CDR3nt: TGTGCCAGCTCACCACCTAGCGGGGTGGGTCCAGATACGCAGTATTTT
j_gene: TRBJ2-7; len: 14; v_gene: TRBV7-9; d_gene: TRBD1; abundance: NA; CDR3aa: CASSPEGTAYEQYF; CDR3nt: TGTGCCAGCAGCCCTGAGGGGACAGCCTACGAGCAGTACTTC
j_gene: TRBJ2-1; len: 16; v_gene: TRBV19; d_gene: NA; abundance: NA; CDR3aa: CASSIRDSRPYNEQFF; CDR3nt: TGTGCCAGTAGTATCAGGGACTCACGACCCTACAATGAGCAGTTCTTC
j_gene: TRBJ2-3; len: 16; v_gene: TRBV4-1; d_gene: NA; abundance: many; CDR3aa: CASSQEITEPTDTQYF; CDR3nt: TGCGCCAGCAGCCAAGAAATTACGGAGCCGACAGATACGCAGTATTTT
j_gene: TRBJ1-2; len: 22; v_gene: TRBV11-1; d_gene: TRBD1; abundance: NA; CDR3aa: CASSFKTGTGPPSGLLYYGYTF; CDR3nt: TGTGCCAGCAGCTTCAAGACCGGGACAGGGCCCCCATCTGGCCTTTTATACTATGGCTACACCTTC
j_gene: TRBJ2-3; len: 13; v_gene: TRBV7-2; d_gene: NA; abundance: many; CDR3aa: CASSPSGTDTQYF; CDR3nt: TGTGCCAGCAGCCCAAGTGGAACGGATACGCAGTATTTT
j_gene: TRBJ2-1; len: 15; v_gene: TRBV2; d_gene: TRBD2; abundance: many; CDR3aa: CASSLSGRAHNEQFF; CDR3nt: TGTGCCAGCAGTCTTAGCGGGAGGGCCCACAATGAGCAGTTCTTC
j_gene: TRBJ2-5; len: 14; v_gene: TRBV6-5; d_gene: TRBD1; abundance: once; CDR3aa: CASSFDRGHETQYF; CDR3nt: TGTGCCAGCAGTTTTGACAGGGGGCACGAGACCCAGTACTTC
j_gene: TRBJ2-3; len: 12; v_gene: TRBV25-1; d_gene: NA; abundance: many; CDR3aa: CASATSTDTQYF; CDR3nt: TGTGCCAGCGCAACTAGCACAGATACGCAGTATTTT
j_gene: TRBJ1-3; len: 15; v_gene: TRBV7-2; d_gene: NA; abundance: few; CDR3aa: CASSLMAGTGNTIYF; CDR3nt: TGTGCCAGCAGCCTCATGGCAGGCACTGGAAACACCATATATTTT
j_gene: TRBJ1-3; len: 14; v_gene: TRBV20-1; d_gene: TRBD1; abundance: NA; CDR3aa: CSATDRGLGNTIYF; CDR3nt: TGCAGTGCAACTGACAGGGGGCTCGGAAACACCATATATTTT
j_gene: TRBJ2-3; len: 12; v_gene: TRBV9; d_gene: NA; abundance: many; CDR3aa: CASSPSMNTQYF; CDR3nt: TGTGCCAGCAGCCCCTCGATGAATACGCAGTATTTT
j_gene: TRBJ1-1; len: 13; v_gene: TRBV20-1; d_gene: TRBD1; abundance: many; CDR3aa: CSASTGTNTEAFF; CDR3nt: TGCAGTGCGTCGACAGGGACGAACACTGAAGCTTTCTTT
j_gene: TRBJ2-3; len: 15; v_gene: TRBV5-1; d_gene: TRBD1; abundance: NA; CDR3aa: CASSLVGTDPDTQYF; CDR3nt: TGCGCCAGCAGCTTGGTAGGGACAGATCCCGATACGCAGTATTTT
j_gene: TRBJ1-1; len: 14; v_gene: TRBV3-1; d_gene: NA; abundance: few; CDR3aa: CASSRGTDSTEAFF; CDR3nt: TGTGCCAGCAGCCGAGGAACGGACAGTACTGAAGCTTTCTTT
j_gene: TRBJ2-7; len: 15; v_gene: TRBV20-1; d_gene: TRBD2; abundance: many; CDR3aa: CSARDTSGRPGEQYF; CDR3nt: TGCAGTGCTAGGGACACTAGCGGGAGACCGGGGGAGCAGTACTTC
j_gene: TRBJ1-5; len: 15; v_gene: TRBV2; d_gene: NA; abundance: NA; CDR3aa: CASTAGGQGDQPQHF; CDR3nt: TGTGCCAGCACGGCGGGGGGGCAGGGCGATCAGCCCCAGCATTTT
j_gene: TRBJ1-4; len: 14; v_gene: TRBV20-1; d_gene: NA; abundance: NA; CDR3aa: CSAMTGTLNEKLFF; CDR3nt: TGCAGTGCTATGACCGGGACACTTAATGAAAAACTGTTTTTT
j_gene: TRBJ1-2; len: 14; v_gene: TRBV7-8; d_gene: NA; abundance: NA; CDR3aa: CASSQIGAPRGYTF; CDR3nt: TGTGCCAGCAGCCAAATCGGGGCGCCTCGGGGCTACACCTTC
j_gene: TRBJ2-5; len: 14; v_gene: TRBV24-1; d_gene: TRBD2; abundance: NA; CDR3aa: CATSDFLAGETQYF; CDR3nt: TGTGCCACCAGTGATTTCCTAGCGGGCGAGACCCAGTACTTC
j_gene: TRBJ2-7; len: 16; v_gene: TRBV5-4; d_gene: TRBD2; abundance: NA; CDR3aa: CATELGTSGVTYEQYF; CDR3nt: TGTGCCACCGAGCTTGGGACTAGCGGGGTTACCTACGAGCAGTACTTC
j_gene: TRBJ1-1; len: 14; v_gene: TRBV6-1; d_gene: NA; abundance: few; CDR3aa: CASSSQGTYTEAFF; CDR3nt: TGTGCCAGCAGCAGCCAGGGGACGTACACTGAAGCTTTCTTT
j_gene: TRBJ2-2; len: 12; v_gene: TRBV20-1; d_gene: NA; abundance: many; CDR3aa: CSARFPGGELFF; CDR3nt: TGCAGTGCTAGATTTCCGGGGGGGGAGCTGTTTTTT
j_gene: TRBJ2-3; len: 14; v_gene: TRBV10-3; d_gene: TRBD1; abundance: many; CDR3aa: CAIRDRSYTDTQYF; CDR3nt: TGTGCCATCAGGGACAGGTCGTACACAGATACGCAGTATTTT
j_gene: TRBJ1-4; len: 15; v_gene: TRBV29-1; d_gene: NA; abundance: many; CDR3aa: CSVGQGPGLGEKLFF; CDR3nt: TGCAGCGTTGGGCAGGGACCGGGCTTAGGAGAAAAACTGTTTTTT
j_gene: TRBJ1-2; len: 13; v_gene: TRBV12-3/TRBV12-4; d_gene: NA; abundance: many; CDR3aa: CASNSQANYGYTF; CDR3nt: TGTGCCAGCAATAGTCAAGCTAACTATGGCTACACCTTC
j_gene: TRBJ1-2; len: 13; v_gene: TRBV3-1; d_gene: NA; abundance: many; CDR3aa: CASSGLVMNGYTF; CDR3nt: TGTGCCAGCAGCGGGCTAGTTATGAATGGCTACACCTTC
j_gene: TRBJ1-1; len: 20; v_gene: TRBV19; d_gene: NA; abundance: NA; CDR3aa: CASSRGRWSRGGGENTEAFF; CDR3nt: TGTGCCAGTAGTAGGGGCCGTTGGAGTCGGGGTGGCGGGGAAAACACTGAAGCTTTCTTT
j_gene: TRBJ1-2; len: 16; v_gene: TRBV11-2; d_gene: TRBD1; abundance: NA; CDR3aa: CASSSRSGQGIYGYTF; CDR3nt: TGTGCCAGCAGCTCAAGATCGGGACAGGGGATCTATGGCTACACCTTC
j_gene: TRBJ2-3; len: 13; v_gene: TRBV20-1; d_gene: NA; abundance: many; CDR3aa: CSLPGLSTDTQYF; CDR3nt: TGCAGCCTGCCGGGACTTTCCACAGATACGCAGTATTTT
j_gene: TRBJ2-3; len: 10; v_gene: TRBV29-1; d_gene: NA; abundance: many; CDR3aa: CSVSTETIYF; CDR3nt: TGCAGCGTTTCTACAGAAACGATCTATTTT
j_gene: TRBJ2-7; len: 14; v_gene: TRBV19; d_gene: NA; abundance: many; CDR3aa: CASSIGLDYYEQYF; CDR3nt: TGTGCCAGTAGTATCGGACTTGACTACTACGAGCAGTACTTC
j_gene: TRBJ2-7; len: 15; v_gene: TRBV5-1; d_gene: NA; abundance: NA; CDR3aa: CASSLTWGEAYEQYF; CDR3nt: TGCGCCAGCAGCTTGACGTGGGGGGAGGCCTACGAGCAGTACTTC
j_gene: TRBJ1-1; len: 13; v_gene: TRBV7-8; d_gene: NA; abundance: many; CDR3aa: CASSFGLNTEAFF; CDR3nt: TGTGCCAGCAGCTTTGGGCTGAACACTGAAGCTTTCTTT
j_gene: TRBJ1-2; len: 13; v_gene: TRBV7-2; d_gene: NA; abundance: NA; CDR3aa: CASSSELHDSYTF; CDR3nt: TGTGCCAGCAGCTCCGAGTTACATGATAGCTACACCTTC
j_gene: TRBJ2-5; len: 12; v_gene: TRBV25-1; d_gene: TRBD2; abundance: few; CDR3aa: CAISGGGETQYF; CDR3nt: TGTGCCATCAGTGGGGGAGGGGAGACCCAGTACTTC
j_gene: TRBJ1-1; len: 14; v_gene: TRBV5-1; d_gene: NA; abundance: many; CDR3aa: CASSLEGWNTEAFF; CDR3nt: TGCGCCAGCAGCTTGGAGGGGTGGAACACTGAAGCTTTCTTT
j_gene: TRBJ1-6; len: 20; v_gene: TRBV25-1; d_gene: NA; abundance: NA; CDR3aa: CASSPDPRLIPWSYNSPLHF; CDR3nt: TGTGCCAGCAGTCCTGATCCCAGACTTATCCCCTGGTCCTATAATTCACCCCTCCACTTT
j_gene: TRBJ1-1; len: 14; v_gene: TRBV7-2; d_gene: NA; abundance: many; CDR3aa: CASSFLGMNTEAFF; CDR3nt: TGTGCCAGCAGCTTTTTGGGTATGAACACTGAAGCTTTCTTT
j_gene: TRBJ1-2; len: 15; v_gene: TRBV6-5; d_gene: TRBD1; abundance: NA; CDR3aa: CASSYSTGTGDGYTF; CDR3nt: TGTGCCAGCAGTTACTCGACCGGGACAGGGGATGGCTACACCTTC
j_gene: TRBJ1-1; len: 15; v_gene: TRBV5-1; d_gene: NA; abundance: NA; CDR3aa: CASSFRGPESTEAFF; CDR3nt: TGCGCCAGCAGCTTTCGTGGACCTGAGAGCACTGAAGCTTTCTTT
j_gene: TRBJ2-2; len: 15; v_gene: TRBV7-8; d_gene: NA; abundance: many; CDR3aa: CASSLGQKNTGELFF; CDR3nt: TGTGCCAGCAGCTTAGGACAGAAGAACACCGGGGAGCTGTTTTTT
j_gene: TRBJ2-7; len: 18; v_gene: TRBV5-1; d_gene: TRBD2; abundance: few; CDR3aa: CASSLEGTRLAGFYEQYF; CDR3nt: TGCGCCAGCAGCTTGGAAGGGACCCGACTAGCGGGGTTTTACGAGCAGTACTTC
j_gene: TRBJ2-7; len: 17; v_gene: TRBV10-3; d_gene: TRBD1; abundance: NA; CDR3aa: CASSLSTSGTAIYEQYF; CDR3nt: TGTGCCAGCAGTTTGTCAACTTCCGGGACAGCTATCTACGAGCAGTACTTC
j_gene: TRBJ1-2; len: 12; v_gene: TRBV10-2; d_gene: NA; abundance: NA; CDR3aa: CASSEPTGGYTF; CDR3nt: TGCGCCAGCAGTGAGCCTACAGGGGGCTACACCTTC
j_gene: TRBJ1-5; len: 15; v_gene: TRBV18; d_gene: NA; abundance: NA; CDR3aa: CAGSPIQGRNQPQHF; CDR3nt: TGTGCCGGCTCACCAATCCAGGGTAGGAATCAGCCCCAGCATTTT
j_gene: TRBJ1-4; len: 14; v_gene: TRBV2; d_gene: NA; abundance: many; CDR3aa: CASNVAGRDEKLFF; CDR3nt: TGTGCCAGCAACGTGGCAGGCCGTGATGAAAAACTGTTTTTT
j_gene: TRBJ2-1; len: 14; v_gene: TRBV24-1; d_gene: TRBD1; abundance: few; CDR3aa: CATSDRTGVGEQFF; CDR3nt: TGTGCCACCAGTGACCGGACAGGGGTCGGTGAGCAGTTCTTC
j_gene: TRBJ2-2; len: 16; v_gene: TRBV6-5; d_gene: TRBD1; abundance: NA; CDR3aa: CASSYSRGPDTGELFF; CDR3nt: TGTGCCAGCAGTTACTCGAGGGGGCCGGACACCGGGGAGCTGTTTTTT
j_gene: TRBJ1-5; len: 16; v_gene: TRBV4-2; d_gene: TRBD1; abundance: NA; CDR3aa: CASSPNPLTGGSPQHF; CDR3nt: TGTGCCAGCAGCCCCAATCCCCTGACAGGGGGATCGCCCCAGCATTTT
j_gene: TRBJ2-5; len: 13; v_gene: TRBV20-1; d_gene: NA; abundance: many; CDR3aa: CSASLLGGETQYF; CDR3nt: TGCAGTGCTTCTCTACTAGGTGGAGAGACCCAGTACTTC
j_gene: TRBJ1-5; len: 14; v_gene: TRBV12-3/TRBV12-4; d_gene: NA; abundance: few; CDR3aa: CASTQGYRHQPQHF; CDR3nt: TGTGCCAGCACTCAGGGGTACAGACATCAGCCCCAGCATTTT